This is a list of T cell receptor beta chains from one sample in a study of T-cell reconstitution after alpha-beta-depleted transplantation in children. TCRdb re-called the PCR reads through MiXCR, storing one row per CDR3 protein. This sample has 100,000 to 120,000 distinct CDR3 sequences, with 10% found just once. This specimen was PBMCs from the stem cell graft donor, taken from the stem cell graft. The receptors were gathered from a human donor who donated a stem cell graft to a child with acute lymphoblastic leukemia. Both conserved end residues are part of each CDR3. A D gene is named only where the DNA matches it firmly. Part of the rows lack a size; the others show once, few, many or a class for expanded clones.

many	TRBJ2-3	TRBV27	TRBD1	TGTGCCAGCAGTTTATTTCTAGGGACAGGGTCTGTAGCGCAGTATTTT	CASSLFLGTGSVAQYF
NA	TRBJ2-1	TRBV7-7	NA	TGTGCTAGCAGCTTAACATCACAGAGCTCCTACAATGAGCAGTTCTTC	CASSLTSQSSYNEQFF
many	TRBJ2-3	TRBV7-8	NA	TGTGCCAGCACCTTAGGGGCTCCTAACGAGGCAGATACGCAGTATTTT	CASTLGAPNEADTQYF
many	TRBJ1-1	TRBV7-9	NA	TGTGCCAGCAGCTTAGCACAGGGAACGGCTTTCTTT	CASSLAQGTAFF
many	TRBJ2-7	TRBV20-1	NA	TGCAGTGCTCCTACCCAGGGCTACGAGCAGTACTTC	CSAPTQGYEQYF
many	TRBJ2-1	TRBV29-1	TRBD2	TGCAGCGTTGTTTCGGCTAGCGGGGGAACCGCACCCGGGCAGTTCTTC	CSVVSASGGTAPGQFF
many	TRBJ2-3	TRBV6-5	NA	TGTGCCAGCAGTTACGATCCTGGCGGGGTCCGTACGCAGTATTTT	CASSYDPGGVRTQYF
many	TRBJ1-1	TRBV20-1	NA	TGCAGTGCTAGATCCCGGGTCTACACTGAAGCTTTCTTT	CSARSRVYTEAFF
many	TRBJ2-3	TRBV27	TRBD2	TGTGCCAGCAGAGACAGCGGGAGGGGCACAGATACGCAGTATTTT	CASRDSGRGTDTQYF
many	TRBJ2-1	TRBV12-3/TRBV12-4	NA	TGTGCCAGTAGGAGGGCAGGGGGTTACAATGAGCAGTTCTTC	CASRRAGGYNEQFF
many	TRBJ2-7	TRBV6-5	TRBD1	TGTGCCAGCAGTTACTCAGACAGGGCTACCTACGAGCAGTACTTC	CASSYSDRATYEQYF
many	TRBJ1-1	TRBV27	NA	TGTGCCAGCAGTCCCCAGACCGCGATGGGCACTGAAGCTTTCTTT	CASSPQTAMGTEAFF
many	TRBJ2-3	TRBV7-6	TRBD1	TGTGCCAGCACCAGGACAGGAGGCACAGATACGCAGTATTTT	CASTRTGGTDTQYF
many	TRBJ2-3	TRBV12-3/TRBV12-4	TRBD2	TGTGCCAGCAGTTCCGCGAGGGGACTAGCGGGAGCGAAAGATACGCAGTATTTT	CASSSARGLAGAKDTQYF
many	TRBJ2-7	TRBV28	TRBD2	TGTGCCAGCAGTCACCAACTAGCGGCCTACGAGCAGTACTTC	CASSHQLAAYEQYF
many	TRBJ1-2	TRBV5-1	TRBD1	TGCGCCAGCAGCCCCTCCCCTGACAGGGGCCTCTATGGCTACACCTTC	CASSPSPDRGLYGYTF
many	TRBJ1-6	TRBV11-2	NA	TGTGCCAGCAGCCCAACCCCGACTTACTCCCCGGTGGATTCACCCCTCCACTTT	CASSPTPTYSPVDSPLHF
many	TRBJ1-1	TRBV5-1	TRBD1	TGCGCCAGCAGACATCCGGGACAGGGTCCTGAAGCTTTCTTT	CASRHPGQGPEAFF
many	TRBJ2-5	TRBV28	TRBD2	TGTGCCAGCAACTGGGGACTAGCGGGAGGACCTATAGGGGAGACCCAGTACTTC	CASNWGLAGGPIGETQYF
many	TRBJ2-7	TRBV12-3/TRBV12-4	TRBD1	TGTGCCAGCAGTCCCTCACAGGGGTCTGAGCAGTACTTC	CASSPSQGSEQYF
many	TRBJ1-3	TRBV4-2	NA	TGTGCCAGCAGCCAAGCGGGCCCCTCTGGAAACACCATATATTTT	CASSQAGPSGNTIYF
many	TRBJ2-7	TRBV27	TRBD1	TGTGCCAGCAGTGACGCCCCCCCGGGACAGGGAGTACCCTACGAGCAGTACTTC	CASSDAPPGQGVPYEQYF
NA	TRBJ2-7	TRBV7-8	TRBD2	TGTGCCAGCAGCTTTTGGACTAGCGGGAGGGCTGGCGAGCAGTACTTC	CASSFWTSGRAGEQYF
many	TRBJ2-2	TRBV7-9	TRBD1	TGTGCCAGCAGCACACAGGGGGGACGGACCACCGGGGAGCTGTTTTTT	CASSTQGGRTTGELFF
many	TRBJ2-1	TRBV13	TRBD2	TGTGCCAGCAGCCATAGGACGATGCGATGGGTAGCGGGAGACTTATTCTCCTACAATGAGCAGTTCTTC	CASSHRTMRWVAGDLFSYNEQFF
many	TRBJ2-2	TRBV12-3/TRBV12-4	NA	TGTGCCAGCAGCTACGGGACGCCTCGTGGCACCGGGGAGCTGTTTTTT	CASSYGTPRGTGELFF
many	TRBJ2-1	TRBV24-1	NA	TGTGCCACGGCCGGGGCGCCAGACAATGAGCAGTTCTTC	CATAGAPDNEQFF
many	TRBJ2-1	TRBV15	NA	TGTGCCACCAGCCGCAGGGGACAACTCAATGAGCAGTTCTTC	CATSRRGQLNEQFF
NA	TRBJ2-5	TRBV27	TRBD1	TGTGCCAGCAGTCTTACACCGGGACAGGGACTCCAGGGGACCCAGTACTTC	CASSLTPGQGLQGTQYF
many	TRBJ1-1	TRBV5-1	NA	TGCGCCAGCAGACTTGGGGAGACTGAAGCTTTCTTT	CASRLGETEAFF
once	TRBJ2-7	TRBV21-1	NA	TGTGCCAGCAGCAATTCTGGGACTAGCAAAGGGGACGAGCAGTACTTC	CASSNSGTSKGDEQYF
many	TRBJ1-1	TRBV7-9	TRBD1	TGTGCCAGCAGCTCAACGACAGGGGTCGACACTGAAGCTTTCTTT	CASSSTTGVDTEAFF